The T cell receptor (beta chain) described here comes from a study of blood T cell repertoires in COVID-19. At the level of the study: The United States, Italy and Spain provided the acute and convalescent COVID-19 samples. PBMCs, B-cell-depleted T cells, or T cells were the source of the cDNA or gDNA that made up the material.

In the authors' workflow: How many nucleated cells were present was estimated from reference gene primer amplification. Libraries were prepared by immunoSEQ multiplex PCR; TCRdb keeps only in-frame clonotypes and omits some of them. From that table come the V and J calls and clone size; the DNA was used to work out D and trimming. The sample includes over 60,000 clones, about nine tenths of them seen just once. The sequence derives from a man in his 70s with active or convalescent COVID-19. Sequencing was performed on peripheral blood.

CDR3 in amino acids: CASTARDRETQYF. CDR3 nucleotides: TGTGCCAGCACTGCCCGGGACAGGGAAACCCAGTACTTC. V usage is TRBV5-4 and J usage is TRBJ2-5, with TRBD1 identical over 9 bases. This CDR3 is 13 amino acids long. Germline V gene sequence: CDR1 SGHNT, CDR2 YYREEE (reference sequence). The ends lost 6 bases at V and 8 bases at J; junction bases unmatched: 8.